A single sample is the source of the 17 T cell receptor beta chains below, sequenced in a study of T cells after posttransplantation cyclophosphamide. Produced via immunoSEQ multiplex PCR; TCRdb's table is partial and in-frame only. Among tens of thousands of clones listed, approximately 73% were seen once. The sample taken for sequencing was memory CD4+ T cells sorted from PBMCs. These receptors were obtained from a woman aged 55 to 70 in good health, CMV-negative, and a related stem cell transplant donor.

Only one count was recorded for this clone. V gene TRBV15 combines with J gene TRBJ2-5, with 7 nucleotides matching TRBD2. Germline CDR1 reads LNHNV; CDR2 reads YYDKDF (reference sequence). The CDR3 is 14 amino acids. V was clipped by 5 bases and J by 2 bases; unmatched bases: 5. The CDR3, as DNA: TGTGCCACCAGCCTGAGGGGAGGGCAAGAGACCCAGTACTTC. Translation: CATSLRGGQETQYF.

V is TRBV7-9 and J is TRBJ2-3, with 9 bases lining up with TRBD2. Per germline, CDR1 SEHNR and CDR2 FQNEAQ (reference sequence). V was pared by 1 base and J by 3 bases, with 5 bases of the junction left unmatched. The CDR3 has 16 residues. CDR3 region: CASSLGREGRTDTQYF. The CDR3 nucleotides read TGTGCCAGCAGCTTAGGGCGGGAGGGCCGGACAGATACGCAGTATTTT.

The chain has TRBV4-1 and TRBJ2-4; 7 nucleotides align to TRBD2. This CDR3 has 17 residues. CDR1 is MGHRA and CDR2 is YSYEKL in the germline V gene. The J segment lost 3 bases and the V segment lost 0 bases, leaving 8 bases of the junction unmatched. The CDR3 is CASSQDPGQRGKNIQYF. The DNA for the CDR3 is TGCGCCAGCAGCCAAGATCCCGGGCAGCGGGGCAAAAACATTCAGTACTTC.

This chain connects TRBV4-2 to TRBJ2-7, with D possibly TRBD2 on 5 matching bases. V was cut by 1 base and J by 6 bases, with 16 bases left in between. The CDR3 consists of 15 residues. Looked up from germline, CDR1 is LGHNA and CDR2 is YNFKEQ. The CDR3 DNA is TGTGCCAGCAGCCAAGTCATACTAGACTCGGGCGAGCAGTACTTC. Its protein is CASSQVILDSGEQYF.

The CDR3 loop is CASSRDRVGGGELFF. The CDR3 DNA is TGTGCCAGTAGTAGGGACAGGGTTGGTGGCGGGGAGCTGTTTTTT. V and J are TRBV19 and TRBJ2-2, with 9 bases lining up with TRBD1. The germline gives CDR1 LNHDA, CDR2 SQIVND (reference sequence). The CDR3 contains 15 residues. Losses at the gene ends were 4 bases for V and 7 bases for J; bases not matched to a gene: 7.

This chain links TRBV7-2 with TRBJ2-5; possible D gene TRBD2, 5 bases. CDR1 and CDR2 from the germline V gene are SGHTA and FQGNSA. V lost 5 bases, J lost 1 base, and 11 bases lay in between. CDR3 length equals 14 residues. CDR3 coding DNA: TGTGCCAGCAGCCGAGGGCGCTCCCAAGAGACCCAGTACTTC. It codes for CASSRGRSQETQYF.

This clone was seen a single time. The rearrangement joins TRBV4-1 to TRBJ2-7, with TRBD2 identical over 8 bases. CDR3 length: 16 residues. Germline V gene sequence: CDR1 MGHRA, CDR2 YSYEKL. The ends lost 1 base at V and 5 bases at J; junction bases unmatched: 10. CDR3 nucleotides: TGCGCCAGCAGCCAAGTAGCGGGGCAGGCGGGGGACGAGCAGTACTTC. It translates to CASSQVAGQAGDEQYF.

A few counts support this clone. The chain links TRBV19 to TRBJ2-1, with TRBD2 matching 11 bases. With V trimmed by 5 bases and J by 2 bases, 11 bases remained unmatched. Germline CDR1 reads LNHDA; CDR2 reads SQIVND (reference sequence). The CDR3 contains 18 residues. The DNA of the CDR3 is TGTGCCAGTAGTCTGGCAGGACTAGCGGGTCGAACCTACAATGAGCAGTTCTTC. This gives the protein CASSLAGLAGRTYNEQFF.

The chain carries TRBV11-1 and TRBJ2-5; TRBD2 aligns across 10 bases. The DNA matches TRBJ2-7 better at its end, which makes the J call doubtful. The length of the CDR3 is 16 residues. Germline V gene sequence: CDR1 SGHAT, CDR2 FQDESV (reference sequence). The CDR3 loop is CASSLLAGALSYEQYF. The CDR3 DNA follows: TGTGCCAGCAGCTTACTAGCGGGGGCTCTCTCCTACGAGCAGTACTTC.

V gene TRBV18 combines with J gene TRBJ2-7; 7 positions match TRBD1. The V segment lost 6 bases and the J segment 0 bases; nucleotides outside the gene matches: 11. The germline gives CDR1 KGHSH, CDR2 LQKENI. The CDR3 runs 16 residues. CDR3 DNA: TGTGCCAGCTCCAGCATCGGGACAGAGAGCTCCTACGAGCAGTACTTC. This gives the protein CASSSIGTESSYEQYF.

A single count supports this clone. The rearrangement uses TRBV4-1 and TRBJ1-3; the D is unclear. V was trimmed by 0 bases and J by 3 bases, leaving 9 bases between them. Per the germline V gene, CDR1 is MGHRA and CDR2 is YSYEKL. This CDR3 region has 15 residues. This chain's CDR3 is CASSQETRSGNTIYF. CDR3 sequence (DNA): TGCGCCAGCAGCCAAGAGACAAGAAGTGGAAACACCATATATTTT.

This chain joins TRBV7-8 and TRBJ2-3; the D gene is possibly TRBD1 (5 bases). CDR3 length equals 14 residues. Per the germline V gene, CDR1 is SGHVS and CDR2 is FQNEAQ. With 2 bases removed from V and 2 bases from J, the gap between germline ends came to 8 bases. The CDR3 sequence: CASSLTGPTDTQYF. In DNA, the CDR3 is TGTGCCAGCAGCTTAACAGGACCCACAGATACGCAGTATTTT.

The chain has TRBV7-2 and TRBJ2-5; 16 bases line up with TRBD2. The J call may be faulty, since TRBJ2-7 better matches the DNA end. Looked up from germline, CDR1 is SGHTA and CDR2 is FQGNSA. This CDR3 spans 17 amino acids. The CDR3 here is CASSLGLAGGRRDEQYF. CDR3 sequence (DNA): TGTGCCAGCAGCTTGGGACTAGCGGGGGGGCGGAGAGACGAGCAGTACTTC.

This clone was seen only once. The chain employs TRBV7-2 and TRBJ1-1, with TRBD1 as a possible D gene (5 bases). The V end was cut by 8 bases, the J end by 7 bases, with 14 bases between. Per the germline V gene, CDR1 is SGHTA and CDR2 is FQGNSA. The CDR3 totals 12 residues. CDR3 bases: TGTGCCAGCGTCCGGGACTGGAGTGAAGCTTTCTTT. It is translated as CASVRDWSEAFF.

This clone was detected a few times. J is TRBJ2-4 and V is TRBV30; 11 bases are shared with TRBD2. The CDR3 runs 14 residues. Trimming took 2 bases from V and 6 from J; bases not matched to a gene: 3. CDR1 GTSNPN and CDR2 SVGIG come from the germline V gene (reference sequence). The CDR3 here is CAWSRLAGGNIQYF. CDR3 sequence (DNA): TGTGCCTGGAGTCGTCTAGCGGGAGGAAACATTCAGTACTTC.

This rearrangement joins TRBV19 to TRBJ2-1; 9 nucleotides align to TRBD2. CDR3 length: 18 residues. Germline lookup yields CDR1 LNHDA and CDR2 SQIVND (reference sequence). The ends lost 4 bases at V and 7 bases at J; junction bases unmatched: 17. The CDR3 DNA reads TGTGCCAGTAGTACAAAGGGAGTAGCGGGAGCCCCTATGAATGAGCAGTTCTTC. Translating gives CASSTKGVAGAPMNEQFF. Variable domain in full (rest from reference TRBV19 and TRBJ2-1): DGGITQSPKYLFRKEGQNVTLSCEQNLNHDAMYWYRQDPGQGLRLIYYSQIVNDFQKGDIAEGYSVSREKKESFPLTVTSAQKNPTAFYLCASSTKGVAGAPMNEQFFGPGTRLTVL.

Written as DNA, the CDR3 is TGTGCCTGGGAAGGGGGGGTACGCTCACCCCTCCACTTT. Its protein is CAWEGGVRSPLHF. The chain has TRBV30 and TRBJ1-6, with D perhaps matching TRBD1 (6 bases). CDR1 is GTSNPN and CDR2 is SVGIG in the germline V gene (reference sequence). CDR3 length equals 13 residues. Between the trimmed V and J ends, which lost 5 bases and 10 bases, there was a span of 15 bases. The whole variable domain, filled in from reference TRBV30 and TRBJ1-6, reads SQTIHQWPATLVQPVGSPLSLECTVEGTSNPNLYWYRQAAGRGLQLLFYSVGIGQISSEVPQNLSASRPQDRQFILSSKKLLLSDSGFYLCAWEGGVRSPLHFGNGTRLTVT.